This TCR beta chain was retrieved from a study of shared clonotypes between healthy human individuals. Per the germline V gene, CDR1 is SGHVS and CDR2 is FQNEAQ. This CDR3 comprises 11 residues. Trimming cost V 6 bases and J 4 bases, with 6 bases left between them. As regards this clone: This specimen includes other DNA sequences encoding the same CDR3.

Memory CD4+ cells were the fraction left after CD45RA+ naive selection. Sequenced by immunoSEQ multiplex PCR; TCRdb stores in-frame clones only, minus some. This table has over 850,000 clones, around 78% appearing once. The genes are TRBV7-8 and TRBJ1-1, with unresolved D. Sequencing used memory CD4+ T cells from PBMCs. Subset indicated: CD45RA-negative fraction. The receptor comes from a man between 18 and 29 years old in good health. Some clones in this sample may be carry-over from other donors' samples. The CDR3 spells CASRPPTEAFF. The CDR3 DNA reads as TGTGCCAGCAGGCCTCCCACTGAAGCTTTCTTT.